A selection of T cell receptor beta chains follows, all from one sample in a study of T cells in Graves' hyperthyroidism and ophthalmopathy. One entry per CDR3 protein, called by TCRdb with MiXCR from the multiplex PCR reads. The data contain about 360,000 distinct CDR3 sequences, under 15% of them seen just once; the ten biggest clones take up 9.2%. The sample consisted of blood. The receptors originated from a woman aged 18 to 35 with Graves' hyperthyroidism. Both conserved end residues are part of each CDR3. D genes are given only for firm matches. Clone size is not always given. Where it is, it says once, few, many or a class for expanded clones.

clone_size j_call v_call d_call cdr3_aa cdr3_nt
many TRBJ2-5 TRBV29-1 TRBD2 CSVRGFSGRETQYF TGCAGCGTCAGAGGGTTTAGCGGGAGGGAGACCCAGTACTTC
many TRBJ2-1 TRBV6-2/TRBV6-3 TRBD2 CASSYSGLAGGGEQFF TGTGCCAGCAGTTACTCGGGGCTAGCGGGAGGAGGTGAGCAGTTCTTC
NA TRBJ2-7 TRBV6-1 NA CASSHGPGNEQYF TGTGCCAGCAGCCACGGCCCTGGGAACGAGCAGTACTTC
NA TRBJ2-7 TRBV5-4 NA CASSIAWGSDEQYF TGTGCCAGCAGCATAGCCTGGGGTAGCGACGAGCAGTACTTC
many TRBJ1-1 TRBV6-6 NA CASSYWAGNTEAFF TGTGCCAGCAGTTACTGGGCAGGGAACACTGAAGCTTTCTTT
NA TRBJ2-2 TRBV24-1 NA CATSDFDYPNTGELFF TGTGCCACCAGTGATTTTGACTACCCGAACACCGGGGAGCTGTTTTTT
NA TRBJ2-7 TRBV29-1 TRBD2 CSVDTSGDEQYF TGCAGCGTTGACACTAGCGGCGACGAGCAGTACTTC
many TRBJ2-7 TRBV28 NA CASRVDTGGNEQYF TGTGCCAGCAGGGTAGACACAGGAGGAAACGAGCAGTACTTC
NA TRBJ2-6 TRBV30 NA CAWMGKNSGANVLTF TGTGCCTGGATGGGTAAAAACTCTGGGGCCAACGTCCTGACTTTC
many TRBJ2-1 TRBV28 NA CASSLGTSSEQFF TGTGCCAGCAGTCTCGGGACTTCCAGCGAGCAGTTCTTC
many TRBJ2-7 TRBV29-1 TRBD1 CSVGQGLNPPYEQYF TGCAGCGTGGGACAGGGGCTTAACCCCCCCTACGAGCAGTACTTC
many TRBJ1-1 TRBV6-5 NA CASSYERGATEAFF TGTGCCAGCAGTTACGAACGGGGTGCCACTGAAGCTTTCTTT
many TRBJ2-7 TRBV20-1 TRBD2 CSAIQRGYSYEQYF TGCAGTGCTATACAGCGGGGCTACTCCTACGAGCAGTACTTC
few TRBJ2-5 TRBV20-1 TRBD2 CSARFFLAGGIQETQYF TGCAGTGCTAGATTCTTTCTAGCGGGGGGAATCCAAGAGACCCAGTACTTC
many TRBJ2-7 TRBV27 TRBD1 CASSRDPGTGVYEQYF TGTGCCAGCAGTCGCGACCCCGGGACAGGGGTATACGAGCAGTACTTC
NA TRBJ1-1 TRBV6-1 NA CASRGRSFNTEAFF TGTGCCAGCAGGGGGAGAAGTTTCAACACTGAAGCTTTCTTT
many TRBJ2-3 TRBV6-1 NA CASSSRRTDTQYF TGTGCCAGCAGCAGTCGAAGGACAGATACGCAGTATTTT
many TRBJ2-3 TRBV7-9 TRBD2 CASSLVLGGNTQYF TGTGCCAGCAGCTTAGTTTTGGGGGGGAATACGCAGTATTTT
many TRBJ2-5 TRBV2 NA CASHYGRVETQYF TGTGCCAGCCACTACGGCAGGGTGGAGACCCAGTACTTC
NA TRBJ2-5 TRBV20-1 NA CSASSAEKETQYF TGCAGTGCTAGTTCTGCGGAGAAAGAGACCCAGTACTTC
many TRBJ1-2 TRBV2 NA CASTTNIGPGEEGYTF TGTGCCAGCACCACTAACATAGGGCCAGGGGAAGAGGGCTACACCTTC
many TRBJ1-5 TRBV12-3/TRBV12-4 NA CASSDGGQPQHF TGTGCCAGCAGTGATGGGGGGCAGCCCCAGCATTTT
NA TRBJ2-1 TRBV7-9 NA CASSAVTSYNEQFF TGTGCCAGCAGCGCGGTCACCAGCTACAATGAGCAGTTCTTC
many TRBJ2-3 TRBV4-2 NA CASSWSETDTQYF TGTGCCAGCAGTTGGTCGGAAACAGATACGCAGTATTTT
many TRBJ1-1 TRBV2 NA CASSEIAGQPQAFF TGTGCCAGCAGTGAGATAGCGGGACAACCCCAAGCTTTCTTT
many TRBJ2-4 TRBV28 NA CASSLTRGQVAKNIQYF TGTGCCAGCAGTTTAACTCGGGGGCAGGTAGCCAAAAACATTCAGTACTTC
few TRBJ2-2 TRBV4-3 NA CASSQGLGGTGELFF TGCGCCAGCAGCCAAGGGCTTGGCGGCACCGGGGAGCTGTTTTTT
many TRBJ2-2 TRBV2 NA CASNAGQYTGELFF TGTGCCAGCAACGCCGGGCAGTACACCGGGGAGCTGTTTTTT
many TRBJ1-1 TRBV9 TRBD1 CASSVDRGNTEAFF TGTGCCAGCAGCGTAGACAGGGGGAACACTGAAGCTTTCTTT
NA TRBJ1-6 TRBV20-1 TRBD1 CSPWDRDNSPLHF TGCAGTCCCTGGGACAGGGATAATTCACCCCTCCACTTT
many TRBJ2-7 TRBV27 TRBD1 CASSSTRTGYEQYF TGTGCCAGCAGTTCCACAAGGACAGGATACGAGCAGTACTTC
many TRBJ2-7 TRBV15 NA CATSREKGREQYF TGTGCCACCAGCAGAGAGAAAGGCCGCGAGCAGTACTTC
many TRBJ2-5 TRBV5-6 NA CASSLMLSGAQYF TGTGCCAGCAGCTTGATGCTCTCAGGGGCCCAGTACTTC
many TRBJ2-6 TRBV2 TRBD2 CASSVRGGGAAGANVLTF TGTGCCAGCAGTGTACGGGGCGGGGGGGCCGCTGGGGCCAACGTCCTGACTTTC
NA TRBJ1-2 TRBV5-6 NA CASSSNIHGYTF TGTGCCAGCAGTTCTAACATTCATGGCTACACCTTC
many TRBJ1-1 TRBV20-1 NA CSARPTGWDTEAFF TGCAGTGCTAGACCTACAGGGTGGGACACTGAAGCTTTCTTT
few TRBJ1-5 TRBV6-2/TRBV6-3 NA CASRTRDSNQPQHF TGTGCCAGCCGCACTAGGGATAGCAATCAGCCCCAGCATTTT
many TRBJ2-1 TRBV6-2/TRBV6-3 TRBD1 CASNHGGQGRGNEQFF TGTGCCAGCAATCACGGCGGACAGGGAAGGGGGAATGAGCAGTTCTTC
few TRBJ1-1 TRBV7-9 TRBD1 CASSLETGQGTEAFF TGTGCCAGCAGCTTAGAAACGGGACAGGGGACTGAAGCTTTCTTT
many TRBJ2-7 TRBV29-1 NA CSVLEGKDEQYF TGCAGCGTTCTCGAGGGTAAAGACGAGCAGTACTTC
many TRBJ2-7 TRBV13 TRBD2 CASSLHGGTSGANEQYF TGTGCCAGCAGCTTACACGGGGGGACTAGCGGGGCCAACGAGCAGTACTTC
NA TRBJ1-2 TRBV2 NA CANSETQNPNYGYTF TGTGCCAACAGTGAGACGCAGAACCCTAACTATGGCTACACCTTC
NA TRBJ2-4 TRBV12-3/TRBV12-4 NA CASSAGLAKNIQYF TGTGCCAGCAGTGCGGGACTAGCCAAAAACATTCAGTACTTC
NA TRBJ2-1 TRBV20-1 NA CSARQGGSYNEQFF TGCAGTGCTAGACAGGGGGGCTCCTACAATGAGCAGTTCTTC
few TRBJ2-2 TRBV11-3 NA CASSFRGGELFF TGTGCCAGCAGCTTTCGAGGCGGGGAGCTGTTTTTT
NA TRBJ2-5 TRBV4-1 NA CASSLGGAWGETQYF TGCGCCAGCAGCCTCGGGGGAGCCTGGGGGGAGACCCAGTACTTC
many TRBJ2-3 TRBV18 TRBD2 CASSPGSSAGLGTQYF TGTGCCAGCTCACCAGGCTCCTCAGCGGGATTAGGGACGCAGTATTTT
NA TRBJ2-4 TRBV20-1 TRBD2 CSARERSGGGKNIQYF TGCAGTGCTAGAGAAAGGAGCGGGGGCGGCAAAAACATTCAGTACTTC
many TRBJ1-4 TRBV5-1 TRBD1 CASSLRDRVWGEKLFF TGCGCCAGCAGCCTCCGGGACAGGGTGTGGGGTGAAAAACTGTTTTTT
many TRBJ2-1 TRBV7-2 NA CASSPYPTGAYNEQFF TGTGCCAGCAGCCCCTATCCTACCGGAGCCTACAATGAGCAGTTCTTC
many TRBJ2-7 TRBV3-1 NA CASSQIYRYEQYF TGTGCCAGCAGCCAAATATACAGGTACGAGCAGTACTTC
NA TRBJ2-1 TRBV28 TRBD1 CASSLLTPGQGASEQFF TGTGCCAGCAGTTTACTTACTCCGGGACAGGGGGCAAGTGAGCAGTTCTTC
NA TRBJ2-1 TRBV5-6 TRBD2 CASRRGGAGGGNEQFF TGTGCCAGCAGACGTGGCGGGGCGGGAGGGGGAAATGAGCAGTTCTTC
many TRBJ1-2 TRBV9 NA CASSVEGNYGYTF TGTGCCAGCAGCGTGGAGGGGAACTATGGCTACACCTTC
few TRBJ2-2 TRBV7-9 NA CASSQRGDSANTGELFF TGTGCCAGCAGCCAAAGGGGGGACAGCGCGAACACCGGGGAGCTGTTTTTT
many TRBJ2-2 TRBV7-9 NA CASSPTGNGELFF TGTGCCAGCAGCCCCACAGGGAACGGGGAGCTGTTTTTT